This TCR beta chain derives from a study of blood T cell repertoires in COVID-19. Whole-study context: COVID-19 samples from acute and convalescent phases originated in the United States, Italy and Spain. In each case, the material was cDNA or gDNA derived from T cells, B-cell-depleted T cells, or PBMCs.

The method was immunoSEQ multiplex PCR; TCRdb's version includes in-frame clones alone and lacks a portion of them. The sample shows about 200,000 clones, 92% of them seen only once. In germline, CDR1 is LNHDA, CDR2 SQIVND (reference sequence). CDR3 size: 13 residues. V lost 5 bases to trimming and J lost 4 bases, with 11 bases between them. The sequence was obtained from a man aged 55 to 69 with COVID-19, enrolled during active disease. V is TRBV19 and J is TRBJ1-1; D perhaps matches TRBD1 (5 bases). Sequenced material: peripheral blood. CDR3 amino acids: CASSSQGGTEAFF. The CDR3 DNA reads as TGTGCCAGTAGTTCCCAGGGAGGCACTGAAGCTTTCTTT.